The 10 T cell receptor beta chains listed next were all sequenced from one sample in a study of cytomegalovirus exposure and HLA in healthy donors. Some clones are missing from TCRdb's copy, which holds only in-frame ones; the method was immunoSEQ multiplex PCR. The sample carries 150,000 to 250,000 clones, 80% to 90% recorded once. The sequenced sample consisted of PBMCs. The source of these receptors is a woman in her twenties or thirties in good health and CMV-seronegative.

This rearrangement joins TRBV7-4 to TRBJ2-7; weak D call: TRBD2 (5 bases). V was pared by 2 bases and J by 3 bases, with 14 bases between. This CDR3 region has 15 residues. Germline CDR1 reads SGHVT; CDR2 reads SQSDAQ. As DNA, the CDR3 is TGTGCCAGCAGCTTATCCGGAGGTCGCGGCTACGAGCAGTACTTC. Translated: CASSLSGGRGYEQYF.

The rearrangement joins TRBV2 to TRBJ2-6; no reliable D call. Looked up from germline, CDR1 is SNHLY and CDR2 is FYNNEI. The V end was cut by 3 bases, the J end by 0 bases, with 3 bases between. This CDR3 contains 14 residues. The DNA for the CDR3 is TGTGCCAGCAGTGACTACTCTGGGGCCAACGTCCTGACTTTC. This gives the protein CASSDYSGANVLTF.

The sample holds one count of this clone. The chain has TRBV7-9 and TRBJ2-1, with D perhaps TRBD1 (6 bases). The CDR3 runs to 14 residues. Germline lookup yields CDR1 SEHNR and CDR2 FQNEAQ (reference sequence). The ends were cut back, 2 bases at V and 9 bases at J, with 14 bases in the middle. CDR3 amino acids: CASSLSWQGIEQFF. The CDR3, as DNA: TGTGCCAGCAGCTTATCCTGGCAGGGGATTGAGCAGTTCTTC.

This chain links TRBV6-5 with TRBJ2-7; D possibly corresponds to TRBD2 (5 bases). CDR1 is MNHEY, CDR2 SVGAGI, per germline. Between the trimmed V and J ends, which lost 6 bases and 4 bases, there was a span of 7 bases. The CDR3 is 11 amino acids. The CDR3 protein is CASRTSYEQYF. The CDR3 region has the DNA TGTGCCAGCAGAACTAGTTACGAGCAGTACTTC.

The chain is built from TRBV6-1 and TRBJ2-1, with TRBD2 matching 11 bases. Trimming cost V 3 bases and J 8 bases; bases outside gene matches: 12. There are 17 residues in the CDR3. Per the germline V gene, CDR1 is MNHNS and CDR2 is SASEGT. The CDR3: CASSERTSGWPFYEQFF. Written as DNA, the CDR3 is TGTGCCAGCAGTGAGCGGACTAGCGGGTGGCCTTTTTATGAGCAGTTCTTC.

This chain joins TRBV30 and TRBJ2-1; possible D gene TRBD2, 5 bases. The CDR3 is 12 amino acids. The germline V and J ends were trimmed by 2 bases and 8 bases, with 10 bases remaining between them. In germline, CDR1 is GTSNPN, CDR2 SVGIG (reference sequence). The CDR3 DNA reads as TGTGCCTGGAGTTTAGCGTCCTATGAGCAGTTCTTC. Its protein is CAWSLASYEQFF.

The chain couples TRBV5-4 to TRBJ2-3; TRBD2 agrees at 12 bases. This CDR3 is 16 amino acids long. Germline-derived CDR1 and CDR2 are SGHNT and YYREEE (reference sequence). V lost 5 bases and J lost 5; bases outside the gene matches: 9. CDR3 in DNA: TGTGCCAGCAGGGGTGGACTAGCGGGAACCCGAGATACGCAGTATTTT. Translation: CASRGGLAGTRDTQYF.

The chain has TRBV18 and TRBJ1-3, with TRBD1 matching over 10 bases. Germline CDR1 is KGHSH and CDR2 is LQKENI. The CDR3 is 18 residues long. Trimming took 3 bases from V and 1 from J; bases not matched to a gene: 9. CDR3 residues: CASSPIRDRGISGNTIYF. The CDR3 DNA sequence: TGTGCCAGCTCACCTATCCGGGACAGGGGAATTTCTGGAAACACCATATATTTT.

The chain joins TRBV5-1 to TRBJ2-4, with D possibly TRBD2 on 6 matching bases. This CDR3 is 16 amino acids long. Trimming removed 4 bases from V and 2 bases from J, with 16 bases in between. The germline V gene has CDR1 SGHRS and CDR2 YFSETQ. DNA of the CDR3: TGCGCCAGCAGCGGGGGAGCGGGTCCACCCAAAAACATTCAGTACTTC. Its protein is CASSGGAGPPKNIQYF.

This chain connects TRBV9 to TRBJ1-2, with D hard to call. The CDR3 extends over 14 amino acids. Trimming stripped 0 bases from V and 0 bases from J, with 6 bases between. Germline CDR1 reads SGDLS; CDR2 reads YYNGEE. CDR3 residues: CASSVEQTNYGYTF. The CDR3 region has the DNA TGTGCCAGCAGCGTAGAACAGACTAACTATGGCTACACCTTC.